This entry describes one TCR beta chain. This CDR3 is also generated by other DNA sequences in the sample. This sample stems from a study of shared clonotypes between healthy human individuals. Study context: For every donor, three CD4 naive, three CD4 memory, two CD8 naive and one CD8 memory plates were used.

Sorted-subset replicate PCR reactions were performed with roughly 200 ng DNA, corresponding to roughly 29,000 T cell genomes. Assay used: immunoSEQ multiplex PCR; TCRdb lists only in-frame clones, some missing. Here the sample spans 2,500,000 or so clones, over 85% being singletons. Sequencing input: naive CD4+ T cells sorted from blood. The subset is: CD45RA+ positively selected. This clonotype originated in a man between 18 and 35 years old in good health.

The CDR3 region is CASSYSTGRNTEAFF. The CDR3 nucleotides are TGTGCCAGCAGTTACTCGACAGGGCGGAACACTGAAGCTTTCTTT. The chain is built from TRBV6-5 and TRBJ1-1, with 7 bases that match TRBD1. The CDR3 spans 15 residues. Trimming took 0 bases from V and 1 from J; bases not matched to a gene: 2. Germline CDR1 reads MNHEY; CDR2 reads SVGAGI.